This TCR beta chain was retrieved from a study of cytomegalovirus exposure and HLA in healthy donors. Across the whole study: The same platform used for the 666 first-cohort repertoires was also used for the 130 or so validation repertoires, as a later analysis reported. Study-level points and caveats: Rarity characterized most TCR sequences, yet some public TCRs appeared in many donors. The authors listed roughly 150 TCR beta chains as cytomegalovirus-associated. One later analysis, an examination of the approximately 130 validation repertoires, found that first-cohort TCR clusters tended to co-occur in them.

The method was immunoSEQ multiplex PCR; TCRdb's version includes in-frame clones alone and lacks a portion of them. The sample records more than 250,000 clones, 90% being singletons. In germline, CDR1 is SGHRS, CDR2 YFSETQ. This CDR3 is built from 13 residues. The V gene lost 2 bases and the J gene lost 5 bases, with 10 bases spanning the gap. Note on this clone: Its specificity is unknown.

Sequencing input: PBMCs. This clonotype was obtained from a woman aged 25 to 39 in good health and CMV-seronegative. The chain has TRBV5-1 and TRBJ2-5; no definite D call. The CDR3, as DNA: TGCGCCAGCAGCTTCAGTCCCGGGGAGACCCAGTACTTC. The encoded protein is CASSFSPGETQYF.